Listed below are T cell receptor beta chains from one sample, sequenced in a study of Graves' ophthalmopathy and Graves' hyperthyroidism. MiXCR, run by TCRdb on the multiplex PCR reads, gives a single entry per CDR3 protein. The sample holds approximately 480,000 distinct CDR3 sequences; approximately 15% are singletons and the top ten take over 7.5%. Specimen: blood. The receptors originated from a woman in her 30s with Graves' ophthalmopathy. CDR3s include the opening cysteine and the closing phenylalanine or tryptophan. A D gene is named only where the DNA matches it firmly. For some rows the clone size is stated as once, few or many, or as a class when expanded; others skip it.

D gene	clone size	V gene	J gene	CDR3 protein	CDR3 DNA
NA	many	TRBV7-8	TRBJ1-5	CASSLAGGVQPQHF	TGTGCCAGCAGCTTAGCCGGGGGCGTCCAGCCCCAGCATTTT
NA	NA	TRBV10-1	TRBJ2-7	CASSVKGQGGYEQYF	TGCGCCAGCAGTGTAAAGGGCCAGGGGGGCTACGAGCAGTACTTC
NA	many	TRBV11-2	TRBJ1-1	CASSPRIGANTEAFF	TGTGCCAGCAGCCCTCGAATCGGGGCGAACACTGAAGCTTTCTTT
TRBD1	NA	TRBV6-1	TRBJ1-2	CASSPGDRGDYGYTF	TGTGCCAGCAGTCCAGGGGACAGGGGGGACTATGGCTACACCTTC
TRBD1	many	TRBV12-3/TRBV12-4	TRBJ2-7	CASTLGQGVYEQYF	TGTGCCAGCACCCTGGGACAGGGAGTATACGAGCAGTACTTC
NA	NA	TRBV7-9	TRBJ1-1	CDSRREGGTEAFF	TGTGACAGCAGGCGGGAGGGAGGGACTGAAGCTTTCTTT
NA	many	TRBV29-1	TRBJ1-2	CSVGEQGRGYGYTF	TGCAGCGTTGGGGAGCAGGGGCGCGGCTATGGCTACACCTTC
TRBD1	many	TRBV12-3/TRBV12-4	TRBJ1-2	CASSQRTGHYGYTF	TGTGCCAGCAGTCAACGGACAGGGCACTATGGCTACACCTTC
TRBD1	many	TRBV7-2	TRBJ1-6	CASSLPRQGGSPLHF	TGTGCCAGCAGCTTACCCCGACAGGGGGGTTCACCCCTCCACTTT
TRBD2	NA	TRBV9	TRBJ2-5	CASSPWTSGGKETQYF	TGTGCCAGCAGCCCCTGGACTAGCGGGGGGAAAGAGACCCAGTACTTC
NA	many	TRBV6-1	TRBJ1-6	CASSAETAVASPLHF	TGTGCCAGCAGTGCTGAAACAGCGGTGGCTTCACCCCTCCACTTT
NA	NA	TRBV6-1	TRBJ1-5	CASTGPDLRVSQPQHF	TGTGCCAGCACCGGTCCCGACCTACGGGTTAGTCAGCCCCAGCATTTT
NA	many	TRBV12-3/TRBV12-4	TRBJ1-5	CASSTGANFNQPQHF	TGTGCCAGCAGTACCGGGGCAAACTTCAATCAGCCCCAGCATTTT
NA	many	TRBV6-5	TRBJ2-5	CASSYSLQETQYF	TGTGCCAGCAGTTACTCCCTTCAAGAGACCCAGTACTTC
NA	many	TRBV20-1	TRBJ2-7	CSARGPGNTYEQYF	TGCAGTGCTAGAGGACCCGGGAACACCTACGAGCAGTACTTC
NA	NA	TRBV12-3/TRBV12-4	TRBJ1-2	CARSLEGVNYGYTF	TGTGCCCGCAGTTTGGAAGGAGTTAACTATGGCTACACCTTC
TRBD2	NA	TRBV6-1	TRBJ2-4	CASRPHLGLAWNIKYF	TGTGCCAGCAGACCCCACCTAGGACTAGCGTGGAACATTAAGTACTTC
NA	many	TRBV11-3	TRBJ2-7	CASSSPEISYEQYF	TGTGCCAGCAGCTCCCCCGAGATTTCCTACGAGCAGTACTTC
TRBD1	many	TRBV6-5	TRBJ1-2	CASSYAGTGSYGYTF	TGTGCCAGCAGTTACGCGGGGACAGGGTCCTATGGCTACACCTTC
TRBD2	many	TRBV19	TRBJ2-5	CASSINSGRLQETQYF	TGTGCCAGTAGTATAAATAGCGGGCGACTCCAAGAGACCCAGTACTTC
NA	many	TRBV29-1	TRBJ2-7	CSVEEGSSYEQYF	TGCAGCGTTGAGGAGGGAAGCTCCTACGAGCAGTACTTC
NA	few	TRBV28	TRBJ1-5	CASSLGGVGGRISNQPQHF	TGTGCCAGCAGTTTAGGGGGAGTCGGGGGGCGCATCAGCAATCAGCCCCAGCATTTT
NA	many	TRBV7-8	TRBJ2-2	CASSPMGAGTGELFF	TGTGCCAGCAGCCCAATGGGGGCCGGAACCGGGGAGCTGTTTTTT
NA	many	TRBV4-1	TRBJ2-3	CASSQGHYSTDTQYF	TGCGCCAGCAGCCAAGGGCACTACAGCACAGATACGCAGTATTTT
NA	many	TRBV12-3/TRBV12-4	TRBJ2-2	CASSLTLDHTGELFF	TGTGCCAGCAGTTTAACCCTGGACCACACCGGGGAGCTGTTTTTT
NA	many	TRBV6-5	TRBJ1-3	CASSYSGSGNTIYF	TGTGCCAGCAGTTACTCAGGGTCCGGAAACACCATATATTTT
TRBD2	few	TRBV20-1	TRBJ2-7	CSANLIGLAGILQYF	TGCAGTGCTAATCTCATAGGGCTAGCGGGAATTCTGCAGTACTTC
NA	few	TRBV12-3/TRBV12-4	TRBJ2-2	CASSFGQRNTGELFF	TGTGCCAGCAGTTTCGGACAGAGGAACACCGGGGAGCTGTTTTTC
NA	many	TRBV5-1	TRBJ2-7	CASSPPFAQSYEQYF	TGCGCCAGCAGCCCTCCATTCGCCCAATCCTACGAGCAGTACTTC
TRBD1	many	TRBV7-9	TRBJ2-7	CASSHRDRAGYEQYF	TGTGCCAGCAGCCACCGGGACAGGGCTGGATACGAGCAGTACTTC
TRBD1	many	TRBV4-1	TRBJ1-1	CASSRYPGQAVAFF	TGCGCCAGCAGCCGCTACCCGGGACAGGCAGTAGCTTTCTTT
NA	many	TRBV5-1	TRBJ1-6	CASSRDHNSPLHF	TGCGCCAGCAGCAGGGACCACAATTCACCCCTCCACTTT
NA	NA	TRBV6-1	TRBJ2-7	CASSEDRVWETYEQYF	TGTGCCAGCAGTGAAGACAGGGTTTGGGAAACCTACGAGCAGTACTTC
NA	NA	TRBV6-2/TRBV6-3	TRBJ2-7	CASSPVTEVYYDQYF	TGTGCCAGCAGTCCGGTGACAGAGGTGTACTACGATCAGTACTTC
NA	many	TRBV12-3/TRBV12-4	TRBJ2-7	CASGVGYKQYF	TGTGCCAGCGGAGTTGGCTACAAGCAGTACTTC
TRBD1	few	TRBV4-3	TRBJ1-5	CASSQDRGGGQPQHF	TGCGCCAGCAGCCAAGATCGAGGGGGCGGTCAGCCCCAGCATTTT
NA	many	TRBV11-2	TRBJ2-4	CASSLPSPPAGQNIQYF	TGTGCCAGCAGCTTACCCTCCCCACCCGCAGGGCAAAACATTCAGTACTTC
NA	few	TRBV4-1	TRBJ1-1	CASSPRGGPNTEAFF	TGCGCCAGCAGCCCTAGAGGGGGGCCGAACACTGAAGCTTTCTTT
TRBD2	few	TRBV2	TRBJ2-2	CASSPLAGGLWELFF	TGTGCCAGCAGTCCTCTAGCGGGGGGGCTTTGGGAGCTGTTTTTT
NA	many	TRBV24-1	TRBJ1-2	CATSDADSSSYGYTF	TGTGCCACCAGTGATGCGGACAGCTCTTCTTATGGCTACACCTTC
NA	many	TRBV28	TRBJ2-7	CATNLGGEQYF	TGTGCCACCAATCTCGGGGGCGAGCAGTACTTC
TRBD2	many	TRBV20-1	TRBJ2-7	CSASKLASEQYF	TGCAGTGCTAGTAAACTAGCGAGCGAGCAGTACTTC
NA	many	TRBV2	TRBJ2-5	CASSVARRETQYF	TGTGCCAGCAGTGTGGCACGGAGAGAGACCCAGTACTTC
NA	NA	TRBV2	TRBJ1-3	CASSEGTSHPLSGNTIYF	TGTGCCAGCAGTGAAGGGACTTCCCACCCCCTCTCTGGAAACACCATATATTTT
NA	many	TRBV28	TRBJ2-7	CASSLKPEASSYEQYF	TGTGCCAGCAGTTTAAAGCCGGAGGCTAGCTCCTACGAGCAGTACTTC
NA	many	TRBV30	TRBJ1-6	CAWNRNSPLHF	TGTGCCTGGAACAGGAATTCACCCCTCCACTTT
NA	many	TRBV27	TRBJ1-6	CASSFKGGISPLHF	TGTGCCAGCAGTTTTAAAGGCGGAATCTCACCCCTCCACTTT